Each of the 25 T cell receptor beta chains below was sequenced from the same sample in a study of blood T cell repertoires in COVID-19. TCRdb's table, derived via immunoSEQ multiplex PCR, lists solely in-frame clones and lacks some. Of about 110,000 clones in the sample, more than 70% were seen once. Sequences were obtained from peripheral blood. The receptors come from a woman between 65 and 79 years old who had recovered from COVID-19.

The chain employs TRBV7-2 and TRBJ1-4; D is unresolved. CDR3 length: 14 amino acids. Germline lookup yields CDR1 SGHTA and CDR2 FQGNSA. Between the trimmed V and J ends, which lost 4 bases and 7 bases, there was a span of 13 bases. CDR3 in DNA: TGTGCCAGCAGCTCGCCGGCAACGGGTGAAAAACTGTTTTTT. It is translated as CASSSPATGEKLFF.

The rearrangement links TRBV9 to TRBJ2-1; the match to TRBD2 covers 9 bases. Trimming at V came to 0 bases and at J to 4 bases, leaving 5 bases not matched to a gene. The germline gives CDR1 SGDLS, CDR2 YYNGEE. This CDR3 has 16 amino acids. In DNA form, the CDR3 reads TGTGCCAGCAGCGTAGTAGACGCGGGAGGGTACAATGAGCAGTTCTTC. Translated: CASSVVDAGGYNEQFF.

This chain joins TRBV7-2 and TRBJ2-1; 9 nucleotides line up with TRBD1. The CDR3 spans 15 residues. J was trimmed by 9 bases and V by 0 bases; bases with no gene match: 6. Germline loops: CDR1 SGHTA, CDR2 FQGNSA. The CDR3 coding sequence is TGTGCCAGCAGCTTAGCGGGACAGGGCTCCTCTGAGCAGTTCTTC. Its translation is CASSLAGQGSSEQFF. The whole variable domain, remainder taken from reference TRBV7-2 and TRBJ2-1, is GAGVSQSPSNKVTEKGKDVELRCDPISGHTALYWYRQSLGQGLEFLIYFQGNSAPDKSGLPSDRFSAERTGGSVSTLTIQRTQQEDSAVYLCASSLAGQGSSEQFFGPGTRLTVL.

The chain has TRBV28 and TRBJ1-2; 9 nucleotides align to TRBD1. Germline V CDR1 and CDR2: MDHEN, SYDVKM. This CDR3 region has 15 residues. Unmatched junction bases numbered 9, after V lost 6 bases and J lost 4 bases. Written as DNA, the CDR3 is TGTGCCAGCAGCCCCCCGGGACAGGGCGCCTATGGCTACACCTTC. As protein: CASSPPGQGAYGYTF.

The chain recombines TRBV28 with TRBJ1-1; TRBD1 matches 8 bases. Germline V lookup: CDR1 MDHEN, CDR2 SYDVKM. The CDR3 runs to 15 residues. V was pared by 6 bases and J by 5 bases, with 11 bases of the junction left unmatched. CDR3 nucleotide sequence: TGTGCCAGCAGACAGGGGGGGGGCGCCGGGACTGAAGCTTTCTTT. Its translation is CASRQGGGAGTEAFF.

This chain uses TRBV12-3 or TRBV12-4 with TRBJ2-7, with 7 bases fitting TRBD2. With V trimmed by 6 bases and J by 2 bases, 4 bases remained unmatched. This CDR3 spans 13 amino acids. The CDR3 DNA reads TGTGCCAGCAGGGGAGGGACGGCCTACGAGCAGTACTTC. Encoded protein: CASRGGTAYEQYF.

The chain combines TRBV19 with TRBJ1-5, with unresolved D. Germline CDR1 is LNHDA and CDR2 is SQIVND (reference sequence). This CDR3 contains 17 residues. The ends were cut back, 7 bases at V and 4 bases at J, with 23 bases in the middle. CDR3 in DNA: TGTGCCAGTAAGTTATGGGCGAGCTCCGCGAATAATCAGCCCCAGCATTTT. Translated, it gives CASKLWASSANNQPQHF.

Points on this clone: A read error may account for a junction end that differs from germline. The chain joins TRBV19 to TRBJ1-2, with 9 bases that match TRBD1. The CDR3 sequence is 16 residues long. Germline CDR1 is LNHDA and CDR2 is SQIVND (reference sequence). The CDR3 nucleotides read TGTGCCAGTAGCCAACCGGGGACAGGGATGAATTATGACTACACCTTC. It is translated as CASSQPGTGMNYDYTF.

The chain links TRBV7-3 to TRBJ2-6, with D uncertain. The germline V gene has CDR1 SGHTA and CDR2 FQGTGA. The CDR3 is 16 residues long. V was shortened by 5 bases and J by 1 base, with 12 bases between the two germline ends. The CDR3 is CASSPRGSSGANVLTF. In DNA, the CDR3 is TGTGCCAGCAGCCCACGCGGCTCGTCTGGGGCCAACGTCCTGACTTTC.

The chain combines TRBV10-2 with TRBJ2-1, with D uncertain. Trimming removed 5 bases from V and 0 bases from J, with 11 bases in between. The CDR3 is 15 residues long. Germline loops: CDR1 WSHSY, CDR2 SAAADI. The DNA for the CDR3 is TGCGCCAGCAGTCCTAGTAGCAGCTCCTACAATGAGCAGTTCTTC. Translated, it gives CASSPSSSSYNEQFF.

The rearrangement links TRBV7-2 to TRBJ2-7, with no clear D. CDR3 length: 15 amino acids. Deletions cut 0 bases from V and 4 bases from J, with 13 bases between. Germline loops: CDR1 SGHTA, CDR2 FQGNSA. DNA of the CDR3: TGTGCCAGCAGCTTAGCTCCGGGTCTCCAGTACGAGCAGTACTTC. This sequence encodes CASSLAPGLQYEQYF.

The V call is TRBV19, the J call TRBJ2-3; TRBD2 aligns across 7 bases. Trimming at V came to 7 bases and at J to 6 bases, leaving 16 bases not matched to a gene. CDR3 length equals 16 residues. Per germline, CDR1 LNHDA and CDR2 SQIVND (reference sequence). CDR3 DNA: TGTGCCAGTATACGGGTAGCGGGCAGCCCCGTCGATACGCAGTATTTT. Protein product: CASIRVAGSPVDTQYF.

The V gene is TRBV11-2, the J gene TRBJ2-3; 11 bases align to TRBD2. Losses at the gene ends were 3 bases for V and 2 bases for J; bases not matched to a gene: 4. Germline V gene data show CDR1 as SGHAT and CDR2 as FQNNGV. CDR3 length: 16 residues. The chain's CDR3 is CASSLASGGTTDTQYF. The CDR3 DNA follows: TGTGCCAGCAGCTTGGCTAGCGGGGGGACCACAGATACGCAGTATTTT.

The rearrangement links TRBV3-1 (or the pseudogene TRBV3-2) to TRBJ2-7; D is perhaps TRBD2 (6 bases). Germline loops: CDR1 LGHDT, CDR2 YNNKEL (reference sequence). Trimming shortened V by 4 bases and J by 0 bases, and 22 bases separated the two germline ends. This CDR3 region has 18 residues. The CDR3, as DNA: TGTGCCAGCAGCCGAAATCGTCTCGGGACTTCCCTCTCCTACGAGCAGTACTTC. Its translation: CASSRNRLGTSLSYEQYF.

The sample holds a few counts of this clone. The rearrangement links TRBV7-9 to TRBJ2-7; TRBD1 matches at 8 bases. V lost 5 bases, J lost 0 bases, and 9 bases stayed unmatched. Germline V gene lookup returns CDR1 SEHNR and CDR2 FQNEAQ (reference sequence). The CDR3 has 16 amino acids. The CDR3 spells CASSPHGDRSSYEQYF. The CDR3 region has the DNA TGTGCCAGCAGCCCCCACGGGGACAGGAGCTCCTACGAGCAGTACTTC.

This clone came up once. This chain connects TRBV4-3 to TRBJ2-3; possibly TRBD1 for D (5 bases). The germline V and J ends were trimmed by 0 bases and 2 bases, with 12 bases remaining between them. CDR3 length: 16 amino acids. Germline lookup yields CDR1 LGHNA and CDR2 YSLEER. The CDR3 coding sequence is TGCGCCAGCAGCCAAGAACAGGCCTGGCTCACAGATACGCAGTATTTT. Protein: CASSQEQAWLTDTQYF.

CDR3 DNA: TGCGCCAGCAGCTTGACATCCTCAATAGCCGAGCAGTACTTC. This sequence encodes CASSLTSSIAEQYF. The rearrangement joins TRBV5-1 to TRBJ2-7; D gene ambiguous. The CDR3 is 14 residues long. V lost 1 base and J 6 bases, leaving 14 bases between the germline ends. CDR1 is SGHRS and CDR2 is YFSETQ in the germline V gene.

This chain connects TRBV4-3 to TRBJ1-5, with D perhaps matching TRBD1 (5 bases). The CDR3 extends over 19 amino acids. Trimming stripped 0 bases from V and 0 bases from J, with 18 bases between. CDR1 and CDR2 from the germline V gene are LGHNA and YSLEER. This chain's CDR3 is CASSQDPTGGSHSNQPQHF. CDR3 DNA sequence: TGCGCCAGCAGCCAAGATCCCACCGGGGGTTCCCATAGCAATCAGCCCCAGCATTTT.

The chain couples TRBV3-1 (or the pseudogene TRBV3-2) to TRBJ1-1, with 9 bases that match TRBD1. Germline V gene sequence: CDR1 LGHDT, CDR2 YNNKEL (reference sequence). After removal of 6 bases from V and 11 bases from J, the junction contained 4 bases not matched to a gene. This CDR3 has 11 residues. DNA of the CDR3: TGTGCCAGCAGACAGGGGGCAGAGGCTTTCTTT. As protein: CASRQGAEAFF.

The rearrangement uses TRBV20-1 and TRBJ1-2; TRBD1 aligns across 7 bases. The CDR3 is made up of 11 amino acids. V was clipped by 1 base and J by 9 bases; unmatched bases: 2. Per germline, CDR1 DFQATT and CDR2 SNEGSKA (reference sequence). DNA of the CDR3: TGCAGTGCTAGAGCGGGACAGAGCTACACCTTC. It translates to CSARAGQSYTF.

V is TRBV6-5 and J is TRBJ2-4; D is unresolved. Germline-derived CDR1 and CDR2 are MNHEY and SVGAGI. CDR3 size: 13 residues. V lost 7 bases, J lost 1 base, and 8 bases lay in between. CDR3 sequence (DNA): TGTGCCAGCAACTCGAGGGCCAAAAACATTCAGTACTTC. This sequence encodes CASNSRAKNIQYF.

This clone has a single count. The V call is TRBV5-6, the J call TRBJ1-2, with TRBD1 matching 10 bases. CDR3 size: 16 residues. V shed 2 bases, J shed 8 bases, and the junction held 12 bases outside the gene matches. CDR1 SGHDT and CDR2 YYEEEE come from the germline V gene. As DNA, the CDR3 is TGTGCCAGCAGCTTACCTTCGGGACAGGGGATCGGGGGCTACACCTTC. It encodes CASSLPSGQGIGGYTF. Full variable domain (rest looked up from reference TRBV5-6 and TRBJ1-2): DAGVTQSPTHLIKTRGQQVTLRCSPKSGHDTVSWYQQALGQGPQFIFQYYEEEERQRGNFPDRFSGHQFPNYSSELNVNALLLGDSALYLCASSLPSGQGIGGYTFGSGTRLTVV.

In nucleotides, the CDR3 is TGTGCCAGCAGTGAGGCGGGAGGCTCCTACGAGCAGTACTTC. Amino acids: CASSEAGGSYEQYF. The chain joins TRBV2 to TRBJ2-7; 8 bases match TRBD2. Trimming at V came to 3 bases and at J to 0 bases, leaving 1 base not matched to a gene. The germline gives CDR1 SNHLY, CDR2 FYNNEI. This CDR3 has 14 amino acids.

This clone showed up just a few times. The gene calls are TRBV19 and TRBJ2-7; TRBD1 matches at 9 bases. Germline loops: CDR1 LNHDA, CDR2 SQIVND (reference sequence). This CDR3 region has 15 residues. Trimming cost V 5 bases and J 2 bases; bases outside gene matches: 7. The CDR3 spells CASSQGTGLAYEQYF. The DNA of the CDR3 is TGTGCCAGTAGTCAAGGGACAGGGTTGGCCTACGAGCAGTACTTC.

As DNA, the CDR3 is TGTGCCAGCTCACCACCGGGACATTCGAGCTCCTACGAGCAGTACTTC. It is translated as CASSPPGHSSSYEQYF. V usage is TRBV18 and J usage is TRBJ2-7; possible D gene TRBD1, 6 bases. The CDR3 length is 16 residues. Per the germline V gene, CDR1 is KGHSH and CDR2 is LQKENI. Trimming cost V 0 bases and J 0 bases, with 12 bases left between them.